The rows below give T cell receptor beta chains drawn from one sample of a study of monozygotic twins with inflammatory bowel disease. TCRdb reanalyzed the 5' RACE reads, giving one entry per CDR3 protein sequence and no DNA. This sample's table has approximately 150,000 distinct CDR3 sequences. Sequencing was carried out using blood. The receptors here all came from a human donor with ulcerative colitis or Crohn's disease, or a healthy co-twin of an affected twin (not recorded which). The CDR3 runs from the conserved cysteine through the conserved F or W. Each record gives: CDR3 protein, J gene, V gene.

CDR3: CASSFLSSEAFF; J: TRBJ1-1; V: TRBV5-1
CDR3: CSVVPIDLGAAVDTQYF; J: TRBJ2-3; V: TRBV20-1
CDR3: CASSLGSTWAYEQYF; J: TRBJ2-7; V: TRBV5-1
CDR3: CATSRGGGRAAGSRTEAFF; J: TRBJ1-1; V: TRBV15
CDR3: CASNSWRGTDTQYF; J: TRBJ2-3; V: TRBV7-9
CDR3: CASSLAGPQETQYF; J: TRBJ2-5; V: TRBV7-2
CDR3: CASRRGQGHEQYF; J: TRBJ2-7; V: TRBV6-5
CDR3: CSVLGISGTSTDTQYF; J: TRBJ2-3; V: TRBV20-1
CDR3: CAWSVGVTQYF; J: TRBJ2-5; V: TRBV30
CDR3: CASSESRGGGSYNEQFF; J: TRBJ2-1; V: TRBV2
CDR3: CAISTRAEDTQYF; J: TRBJ2-3; V: TRBV10-3
CDR3: CASSLAVGANTGELFF; J: TRBJ2-2; V: TRBV5-1
CDR3: CASSPSTGFLYEQYF; J: TRBJ2-7; V: TRBV5-1
CDR3: CSAAIGTAPEGANVLTF; J: TRBJ2-6; V: TRBV29-1
CDR3: CAISEEGGFYEQYF; J: TRBJ2-7; V: TRBV10-3
CDR3: CASRPPGTRDKAFF; J: TRBJ1-1; V: TRBV12-3/TRBV12-4
CDR3: CASRQLAGGHNSYNEQFF; J: TRBJ2-1; V: TRBV11-2
CDR3: CASSLAKETQYF; J: TRBJ2-5; V: TRBV7-6
CDR3: CASRRPSETYEQYF; J: TRBJ2-7; V: TRBV6-2/TRBV6-3
CDR3: CAISERGSVEF; J: TRBJ1-6; V: TRBV10-3
CDR3: CASSRTGSSREAFF; J: TRBJ1-1; V: TRBV11-1
CDR3: CASSPTGLAGGVGADTQYF; J: TRBJ2-3; V: TRBV18
CDR3: CASSEDRVANEQFF; J: TRBJ2-1; V: TRBV4-3
CDR3: CASSPRTADPSNYGYTF; J: TRBJ1-2; V: TRBV5-1
CDR3: CASSFNRGNEQFF; J: TRBJ2-1; V: TRBV6-5
CDR3: CASSLVSGNQPQHF; J: TRBJ1-5; V: TRBV5-6
CDR3: CATSDGQGWQETQYF; J: TRBJ2-5; V: TRBV24-1
CDR3: CASNHLLAGGDTGELFF; J: TRBJ2-2; V: TRBV27
CDR3: CASSLDRVGNEQFF; J: TRBJ2-1; V: TRBV5-1
CDR3: CASSVSWGHNSPLHF; J: TRBJ1-6; V: TRBV9
CDR3: CASNSMGSRGETQYF; J: TRBJ2-5; V: TRBV2
CDR3: CASSQDQYVSASGAQETQYF; J: TRBJ2-5; V: TRBV4-2
CDR3: CASNPSPGQGYYEQYF; J: TRBJ2-7; V: TRBV6-1
CDR3: CASSLAGTARSFNYGYTF; J: TRBJ1-2; V: TRBV12-3/TRBV12-4
CDR3: CASSFSIRTYYEQYF; J: TRBJ2-7; V: TRBV12-3/TRBV12-4
CDR3: CASSTTNWPLGNNEQFF; J: TRBJ2-1; V: TRBV12-3/TRBV12-4
CDR3: CASSLAGLLLYEQYF; J: TRBJ2-7; V: TRBV27
CDR3: CASSNVRDRAYEQYF; J: TRBJ2-7; V: TRBV6-2/TRBV6-3
CDR3: CASSLQGRVGYTF; J: TRBJ1-2; V: TRBV7-3
CDR3: CASSPDPTGRSYEQYF; J: TRBJ2-7; V: TRBV5-1
CDR3: CASSPSLTFPNTGELFF; J: TRBJ2-2; V: TRBV6-1
CDR3: CASSSLRENIQYF; J: TRBJ2-4; V: TRBV5-1
CDR3: CASRPGRDAGELFF; J: TRBJ2-2; V: TRBV11-3
CDR3: CASSPRQGRDEKLFF; J: TRBJ1-4; V: TRBV18
CDR3: CASSQDRAQYGYTF; J: TRBJ1-2; V: TRBV4-1
CDR3: CAWSVGYLAKNIQYF; J: TRBJ2-4; V: TRBV30
CDR3: CASSPPLPGTSGGAVTGELFF; J: TRBJ2-2; V: TRBV11-1
CDR3: CASSQARGSSYEQYF; J: TRBJ2-7; V: TRBV4-1
CDR3: CASSSGWAYDTQYF; J: TRBJ2-3; V: TRBV7-2
CDR3: CASSRHPGANVLTF; J: TRBJ2-6; V: TRBV5-8
CDR3: CASSLTVEQFF; J: TRBJ2-1; V: TRBV5-1
CDR3: CASSSSSGTTNTGELFF; J: TRBJ2-2; V: TRBV7-3
CDR3: CASSPTQGNTGELFF; J: TRBJ2-2; V: TRBV18
CDR3: CASSQDAGRLLYGYTF; J: TRBJ1-2; V: TRBV14